These T cell receptor beta chains were read from a single sample in a study of blood T cell repertoires in COVID-19. Clones were read by immunoSEQ multiplex PCR, and TCRdb kept only the in-frame ones, dropping some. The sample shows roughly 110,000 clones, around nine tenths of them seen only once. The source material was peripheral blood. These receptors all stem from a man in his forties with acute or convalescent COVID-19. The CDR3 runs from the conserved cysteine through the conserved F or W. D genes are given only for firm matches. Size is stated for part of the rows, as once, few or many counts, or as a class when the clone is expanded.

TRBV6-6	TRBJ1-1	TRBD1	NA	TGTGCCAGCAGCCTTGTACAGGGGCCAGGGACTGAAGCTTTCTTT	CASSLVQGPGTEAFF
TRBV19	TRBJ2-7	TRBD1	NA	TGTGCCAGTAGTCCCGGGACCCAGGGGGTCTACGAGCAGTACTTC	CASSPGTQGVYEQYF
TRBV6-5	TRBJ1-2	TRBD1	NA	TGTGCCAGCAGCCTTTCAGGGACAGGGAATGGCTACACCTTC	CASSLSGTGNGYTF
TRBV29-1	TRBJ1-1	NA	NA	TGCAGCGTTGTTAGAGGGAACACTGAAGCTTTCTTT	CSVVRGNTEAFF
TRBV7-9	TRBJ2-2	NA	NA	TGTGCCAGCCGGTTGGGTGCCCGGGACACCGGGGAGCTGTTTTTT	CASRLGARDTGELFF
TRBV4-2	TRBJ2-7	NA	NA	TGTGCCAGCAGCCAAGATCTGGGCGGGGACTCAACCCGATCCTACGAGCAGTACTTC	CASSQDLGGDSTRSYEQYF
TRBV15	TRBJ2-7	TRBD2	NA	TGTGCCACCAGCAAGCGGGAGGTTTTCTCCTACGAGCAGTACTTC	CATSKREVFSYEQYF
TRBV5-1	TRBJ1-1	TRBD1	NA	TGCGCCAGCAGCTTGGTGGCAGGGGGCCACGGGGCTTTCTTT	CASSLVAGGHGAFF
TRBV4-3	TRBJ1-1	NA	few	TGCGCCAGCAGCCAAGACAGGGCTCGCACTGAAGCTTTCTTT	CASSQDRARTEAFF
TRBV11-3	TRBJ2-1	TRBD2	many	TGTGCCAGCAGCTTGACTAGCGGGGGTTTTAATGAGCAGTTCTTC	CASSLTSGGFNEQFF
TRBV6-2/TRBV6-3	TRBJ2-6	TRBD2	NA	TGTGCCAGCAGTTCTCCGCTAGCGGGAGCTGGGGCCAACGTCCTGACTTTC	CASSSPLAGAGANVLTF
TRBV5-1	TRBJ1-3	TRBD1	once	TGCGCCAGCAGCTTGGAGGGACAGTCTGGAAACACCATATATTTT	CASSLEGQSGNTIYF
TRBV14	TRBJ2-2	NA	NA	TGTGCCAGCAGCCAAGTTTCTTCCAGGGCGACCGGGGAGCTGTTTTTT	CASSQVSSRATGELFF
TRBV7-6	TRBJ1-2	TRBD1	NA	TGTGCCAGCAGCTTAGCTGGACAGGGGGCTCTGGACTATGGCTACACCTTC	CASSLAGQGALDYGYTF
TRBV19	TRBJ2-7	TRBD1	NA	TGTGCCAGTCAGGACAGGGGGGTATCCTACGAGCAGTACTTC	CASQDRGVSYEQYF
TRBV2	TRBJ1-1	NA	NA	TGTGCCAGCGGTGCGGCGCAGGGGAACACTGAAGCTTTCTTT	CASGAAQGNTEAFF
TRBV7-9	TRBJ2-3	TRBD2	NA	TGTGCGGCTAGCGGGAGTGCAGATACGCAGTATTTT	CAASGSADTQYF
TRBV7-8	TRBJ1-5	NA	NA	TGTGCCAGCAGCTTAAGACTGAATAGCAATCAGCCCCAGCATTTT	CASSLRLNSNQPQHF
TRBV3-1/TRBV3-2	TRBJ2-5	TRBD1	NA	TGTGCCAGCAGCCAACCAGGACAGGGGGTAGGGGAGACCCAGTACTTC	CASSQPGQGVGETQYF
TRBV19	TRBJ1-2	NA	few	TGTGCCAGTAGTTTCGGACAGCGTATACTCTATGGCTACACCTTC	CASSFGQRILYGYTF
TRBV4-3	TRBJ2-7	TRBD1	NA	TGCGCCAGCAGCCAAGGGTTAGGACAGGGGTTCGAGCAGTACTTC	CASSQGLGQGFEQYF
TRBV6-5	TRBJ1-2	TRBD1	NA	TGTGCCAGCAGCGAGACAGGGGGCGACTATGGCTACACCTTC	CASSETGGDYGYTF
TRBV5-6	TRBJ1-5	NA	NA	TGTGCCAGCAGCTTGGCCGGGCGGGGCGGCCAGCCCCAGCATTTT	CASSLAGRGGQPQHF
TRBV3-1/TRBV3-2	TRBJ2-4	NA	NA	TGTGCCAGCAGCCAAGAGAAAGCGGTAGGAAACATTCAGTACTTC	CASSQEKAVGNIQYF
TRBV20-1	TRBJ2-3	NA	once	TGTGGGGGGAAGGGCACAGATACGCAGTATTTT	CGGKGTDTQYF
TRBV11-2	TRBJ2-2	NA	NA	TGTGCCAGCAGCATATGGCCGACGGGCGGGGAGCTGTTTTTT	CASSIWPTGGELFF
TRBV7-2	TRBJ2-3	NA	NA	TGTGCCAGCAGCTGGGGACACACAGATACGCAGTATTTT	CASSWGHTDTQYF
TRBV5-8	TRBJ1-2	TRBD1	NA	TGTGCCAGCAGCTTCATCGGACAGGGGGGGAACTATGGCTACACCTTC	CASSFIGQGGNYGYTF
TRBV27	TRBJ2-7	TRBD1	NA	TGTGCCAGCAGACGGACAGGGGGGAGCTACGAGCAGTACTTC	CASRRTGGSYEQYF
TRBV30	TRBJ1-4	NA	few	TGTGCCTGGAGTCTCTCCGGGGGTGAAAAACTGTTTTTT	CAWSLSGGEKLFF
TRBV7-2	TRBJ1-2	TRBD1	once	TGTGCCAGCAGCTTACAAGGGGGCGTAGCGGAAGGCTACACCTTC	CASSLQGGVAEGYTF
TRBV5-1	TRBJ2-7	NA	NA	TGCGCCAGCAGCTTGGTAGGGGATGGATCCTACGAGCAGTACTTC	CASSLVGDGSYEQYF
TRBV27	TRBJ2-7	NA	NA	TGTGCCAGCAGACAACCGGGACTGGGCTCCTACGAGCAGTACTTC	CASRQPGLGSYEQYF
TRBV18	TRBJ1-3	TRBD1	NA	TGTGCCAGCTCCCCTAGTATTCCGGGACAGGGCTCTGGAAACACCATATATTTT	CASSPSIPGQGSGNTIYF
TRBV5-1	TRBJ2-2	TRBD1	NA	TGCGCCAGCAGCTTGGGACAGGGTTTCGGGGAGCTGTTTTTT	CASSLGQGFGELFF
TRBV5-6	TRBJ1-2	NA	few	TGTGCCAGCAGCTTGGCCAGGCAGTATGGCTACACCTTC	CASSLARQYGYTF
TRBV4-1	TRBJ2-5	NA	NA	TGCGCCAGCAGCCTCCCGGGACAAGAGACCCAGTACTTC	CASSLPGQETQYF
TRBV7-2	TRBJ1-5	TRBD1	NA	TGTGCCAGCAGCTTAGGCAGGGGGCTTCGTCAGCCCCAGCATTTT	CASSLGRGLRQPQHF
TRBV19	TRBJ2-5	TRBD1	NA	TGTGCCAGTAGTCTAGGGACAGGGGGCGCAAAGACCCAGTACTTC	CASSLGTGGAKTQYF
TRBV30	TRBJ1-2	NA	NA	TGTGCCTGGAGTGTAGGGGTCAACGGCGGCTACACCTTC	CAWSVGVNGGYTF
TRBV27	TRBJ2-7	TRBD1	NA	TGTGCCAGCAGTTTGGGACAGGGGGCGCTTGAGCAGTACTTC	CASSLGQGALEQYF
TRBV7-9	TRBJ1-1	NA	NA	TGTGCCAGCAGCATTACAGGGTTCGGGACTGAAGCTTTCTTT	CASSITGFGTEAFF
TRBV6-5	TRBJ2-7	TRBD1	NA	TGTGCCAGCAGTTACTTACCGGGACAGGGAGGATGGGAGCAGTACTTC	CASSYLPGQGGWEQYF
TRBV3-1/TRBV3-2	TRBJ2-2	TRBD2	NA	TGTGCCAGCAGCACCCTAGCGGGTAACACCGGGGAGCTGTTTTTT	CASSTLAGNTGELFF
TRBV19	TRBJ1-5	TRBD1	NA	TGTGCCAGTAGTATCACAGGGGTCAGCAATCAGCCCCAGCATTTT	CASSITGVSNQPQHF
TRBV29-1	TRBJ2-2	NA	NA	TGCAGCGTTTCAGGCATTACCGGGGAGCTGTTTTTT	CSVSGITGELFF
TRBV7-9	TRBJ1-2	NA	NA	TGTGCCAGCAGCTTAGAAGCGGCGGGATTTGGCTACACCTTC	CASSLEAAGFGYTF
TRBV12-3/TRBV12-4	TRBJ1-1	NA	NA	TGTGCCAGCAGTGCGGGGGCACGGACTGAAGCTTTCTTT	CASSAGARTEAFF
TRBV2	TRBJ1-5	NA	few	TGTGCCACCAGTCTGTCGGGGGGGCAGCCCCAGCATTTT	CATSLSGGQPQHF
TRBV6-5	TRBJ2-7	TRBD2	NA	TGTGCCACAAGTCTGACGACTAGCGGGGGTTACGAGCAGTACTTC	CATSLTTSGGYEQYF
TRBV5-1	TRBJ2-1	TRBD1	NA	TGCGCCAGCAGCCGCTCCGGTGGGACAGGGGGCGACGAGCAGTTCTTC	CASSRSGGTGGDEQFF
TRBV19	TRBJ2-1	TRBD2	NA	TGTGCCAGTAGTGGACCCCCGGGACTAGCGGGGGGGAATGAGCAGTTCTTC	CASSGPPGLAGGNEQFF
TRBV6-2/TRBV6-3	TRBJ1-5	NA	NA	TGTGCCAGCAGTTACAGACCCAGCCAGGGAGGAGTGGGCAATCAGCCCCAGCATTTT	CASSYRPSQGGVGNQPQHF
TRBV7-8	TRBJ1-1	NA	once	TGTGCCAGCAGCTTAGCTGGCTCAGATGGAGCTTTCTTT	CASSLAGSDGAFF
TRBV5-1	TRBJ2-7	TRBD1	NA	TGCGCCAGCAGCCCACAGGGGGCCCCGACCTACGAGCAGTACTTC	CASSPQGAPTYEQYF
TRBV7-8	TRBJ2-7	TRBD1	NA	TGTGCCAGCAGCGAAAGACAGGGCTTAAGATACGAGCAGTACTTC	CASSERQGLRYEQYF
TRBV4-3	TRBJ2-1	TRBD2	NA	TGCGCCAGCAGCCAAGATTGGAGGACTAGCGGCAATGAGCAGTTCTTC	CASSQDWRTSGNEQFF